These 29 T cell receptor beta chains were sequenced from one sample in a study of CDR3 diversity in severe acne. MiXCR, run by TCRdb on the PCR reads, gives a single entry per CDR3 protein. The sample comprises approximately 90,000 distinct CDR3 sequences, about 49% of which are singletons, and under 14% rests with the top ten. Sequencing was done on a sample of blood. The receptors derive from a male donor with severe acne vulgaris.

This rearrangement joins TRBV20-1 to TRBJ1-1; D might be TRBD1 (5 bases). The ends were cut back, 1 base at V and 3 bases at J, with 15 bases in the middle. The CDR3 is 15 residues long. Germline V gene sequence: CDR1 DFQATT, CDR2 SNEGSKA (reference sequence). The CDR3 spells CSARGTQGLDTEAFF. The CDR3 nucleotides are TGCAGTGCTAGAGGAACCCAGGGCTTGGACACTGAAGCTTTCTTT.

The genes are TRBV20-1 and TRBJ2-7; D is unclear. The germline CDR1 and CDR2 sequences are DFQATT and SNEGSKA (reference sequence). Between the trimmed V and J ends, which lost 6 bases and 7 bases, there was a span of 19 bases. This CDR3 comprises 13 residues. The CDR3 DNA reads TGCAGTGCCAGCAGCCAGCGACGTAGTGAGCAGTACTTC. Translating it yields CSASSQRRSEQYF.

Comment on this clonotype: This may be a read error: a much more frequent sequence differs by one nucleotide. Because it lacks the conserved phenylalanine or tryptophan at the end, this CDR3 is likely a read error. The chain employs TRBV7-3 and TRBJ2-3; TRBD2 agrees at 14 bases. CDR1 is SGHTA, CDR2 FQGTGA, per germline. V shed 4 bases and J 5 bases; nucleotides not matched to a gene: 8. The CDR3 runs 17 residues. The CDR3 region is CASSSGGLAGAKDTQYL. CDR3 DNA sequence: TGTGCCAGCAGCTCCGGGGGACTAGCGGGAGCCAAAGATACGCAGTATTTG.

Comment on this clonotype: It is unclear where the CDR3 begins or ends on the DNA, so no DNA is shown, and the CDR3 is as TCRdb lists it. This chain joins TRBV7-2 and TRBJ2-1; the DNA was not used to check the table's D call, TRBD2. Germline CDR1 reads SGHTA; CDR2 reads FQGNSA. The CDR3 sequence runs 18 residues, both termini included. The CDR3 region is CASSFYICSATGENEQFF.

This clonotype was detected ten times or more. The gene calls are TRBV6-5 and TRBJ1-5, with TRBD1 matching over 10 bases. The V segment lost 5 bases and the J segment 1 base; nucleotides outside the gene matches: 2. Germline values: CDR1 MNHEY, CDR2 SVGAGI. CDR3 length equals 15 residues. DNA of the CDR3: TGTGCCAGCAGTCGACAGGGGGCAAGCAATCAGCCCCAGCATTTT. Amino acid sequence: CASSRQGASNQPQHF.

The V and J genes are TRBV6-5 and TRBJ1-1; 8 positions agree with TRBD1. Germline loops: CDR1 MNHEY, CDR2 SVGAGI. J gave up 0 bases and V 5 bases, and 8 bases lay outside the gene matches. This CDR3 comprises 16 residues. The CDR3 reads CASSPRTGPMNTEAFF. The CDR3 region has the DNA TGTGCCAGCAGTCCCCGGACAGGGCCAATGAACACTGAAGCTTTCTTT.

The chain recombines TRBV24-1 with TRBJ2-5; 7 positions agree with TRBD1. This CDR3 is 11 amino acids long. V lost 9 bases to trimming and J lost 12 bases; unmatched junction nucleotides: 9. The germline V gene has CDR1 KGHDR and CDR2 SFDVKD. The CDR3 DNA reads TGTGCCACCGGGGAGACAGGGACGAAGTACTTC. Its translation: CATGETGTKYF.

The chain uses TRBV19 and TRBJ1-5, with a possible D match to TRBD1 (5 bases). The V and J ends lost 3 bases and 4 bases respectively, with 13 bases between them. The CDR3 spans 15 residues. In germline, CDR1 is LNHDA, CDR2 SQIVND (reference sequence). Written as DNA, the CDR3 is TGTGCCAGTAGTATTAGTGGGACCGCGAATCAGCCCCAGCATTTT. It specifies CASSISGTANQPQHF. Combining the CDR3 with reference TRBV19 and TRBJ1-5 gives the whole variable domain DGGITQSPKYLFRKEGQNVTLSCEQNLNHDAMYWYRQDPGQGLRLIYYSQIVNDFQKGDIAEGYSVSREKKESFPLTVTSAQKNPTAFYLCASSISGTANQPQHFGDGTRLSIL.

With respect to this clonotype: This may stem from a read error, because a much larger clone lies one nucleotide away. The chain links TRBV9 to TRBJ2-1; 10 bases align to TRBD2. Germline loops: CDR1 SGDLS, CDR2 YYNGEE. The length of the CDR3 is 15 residues. CDR3 amino acids: CASSGRLAGNNERFF. CDR3 nucleotides: TGTGCCAGCAGCGGACGACTAGCGGGTAACAATGAGCGGTTCTTC.

With respect to this clonotype: One junction end disagrees with the germline gene, perhaps due to a read error. The rearrangement joins TRBV7-9 to TRBJ2-5; TRBD1 matches at 7 bases. This CDR3 has 15 amino acids. Germline CDR1 reads SEHNR; CDR2 reads FQNEAQ (reference sequence). In DNA form, the CDR3 reads TGCGCCAGCAGCCCGGACAGGCTGAAGAGAGAGACCCAGTACTTC. This translates into CASSPDRLKRETQYF.

The CDR3: CAISAGENEKLFF. The DNA for the CDR3 is TGTGCCATCAGTGCCGGGGAAAATGAAAAACTGTTTTTT. The V and J genes are TRBV10-3 and TRBJ1-4; no definite D call. CDR1 and CDR2 from the germline V gene are ENHRY and SYGVKD. CDR3 length: 13 residues. V was pared by 4 bases and J by 5 bases, with 8 bases between.

V gene TRBV29-1 combines with J gene TRBJ1-1; no clear D gene. V lost 5 bases and J 2 bases, leaving 15 bases between the germline ends. The CDR3 is 14 residues long. The V gene's germline CDR1 is SQVTM and CDR2 ANQGSEA. The CDR3 sequence is CSVSTSGLNTEAFF. CDR3 coding DNA: TGCAGCGTTTCCACTAGTGGGCTCAACACTGAAGCTTTCTTT.

The chain has TRBV20-1 and TRBJ2-7; either TRBD1 or TRBD2 may fit D (5 bases each). CDR3 length equals 11 residues. Germline CDR1 is DFQATT and CDR2 is SNEGSKA (reference sequence). Trimming removed 6 bases at V and 1 base at J, with 7 bases between. DNA of the CDR3: TGCAGTGCCGAGGGGTCCTACGAGCAGTACTTC. Translation gives CSAEGSYEQYF.

In its sample, this clonotype was seen many times. The gene calls are TRBV4-1 and TRBJ2-1; 12 bases line up with TRBD2. The CDR3 loop spans 16 amino acids. Germline values: CDR1 MGHRA, CDR2 YSYEKL. J gave up 4 bases and V 2 bases, and 3 bases lay outside the gene matches. The CDR3 coding sequence is TGCGCCAGCAGCCAACCGACTAGCGGGAGATACAATGAGCAGTTCTTC. This encodes CASSQPTSGRYNEQFF.

This clonotype was seen many times. The gene calls are TRBV12-3 or TRBV12-4 and TRBJ2-3; D unresolved. CDR3 size: 12 residues. With 2 bases removed from V and 0 bases from J, the gap between germline ends came to 0 bases. The CDR3 DNA is TGTGCCAGCAGTTTAAGCACAGATACGCAGTATTTT. As protein: CASSLSTDTQYF.

The chain recombines TRBV24-1 with TRBJ2-5; 9 bases are a match to TRBD1. V trimming: 5 bases; J trimming: 4 bases; junction bases outside the gene matches: 10. The germline V gene encodes CDR1 KGHDR and CDR2 SFDVKD. The CDR3 runs 16 residues. The CDR3 region has the DNA TGTGCCACCAGTGTCGTCACGGGACAGGGATTAGAGACCCAGTACTTC. This translates into CATSVVTGQGLETQYF.

Judged by abundance, this clonotype is medium-sized. V and J are TRBV6-6 and TRBJ1-5; D gene uncertain. V lost 2 bases and J lost 4, with 3 bases in between. The CDR3 sequence is 12 residues long. CDR1 is MNHNY and CDR2 is SVGAGI in the germline V gene (reference sequence). As DNA, the CDR3 is TGTGCCAGCAGTTACGCGAATCAGCCCCAGCATTTT. It yields the protein CASSYANQPQHF.

The chain has TRBV7-9 and TRBJ1-4; 8 positions match TRBD1. The CDR3 totals 15 residues. Germline assignment: CDR1 SEHNR and CDR2 FQNEAQ (reference sequence). V trimming: 2 bases; J trimming: 6 bases; junction bases outside the gene matches: 5. In DNA form, the CDR3 reads TGTGCCAGCAGCTTACCGGGACAGGCAGATGAAAAACTGTTTTTT. Amino acids: CASSLPGQADEKLFF.

The gene calls are TRBV24-1 and TRBJ1-1; D gene ambiguous. The germline V gene encodes CDR1 KGHDR and CDR2 SFDVKD. The CDR3 totals 13 residues. Deletions cut 6 bases from V and 7 bases from J, with 14 bases between. CDR3 sequence (DNA): TGTGCCACCAGTTCCAGAAGTCCGGGTGAAGCTTTCTTT. It codes for CATSSRSPGEAFF.

About this clonotype: With a much larger clone just one base away, this may be a read error. The rearrangement uses TRBV4-3 and TRBJ1-1; no definite D call. Germline V lookup: CDR1 LGHNA, CDR2 YSLEER. Trimming cost V 8 bases and J 5 bases, with 9 bases left between them. This CDR3 region has 11 residues. The CDR3 here is CASGWGTEAFF. CDR3 bases: TGCGCCAGCGGTTGGGGAACTGAAGCTTTCTTT.

There are a few counts of this clonotype. The CDR3 DNA reads TGCGCCAGCAGCCAGAAGTCGGGCTACAATGAGCAGTTCTTC. It specifies CASSQKSGYNEQFF. V gene TRBV4-1 combines with J gene TRBJ2-1; D gene uncertain. Germline CDR1 reads MGHRA; CDR2 reads YSYEKL. The V and J ends lost 3 bases and 3 bases respectively, with 9 bases between them. The CDR3 extends over 14 amino acids.

The genes are TRBV9 and TRBJ2-7; D unresolved. The germline V gene has CDR1 SGDLS and CDR2 YYNGEE. CDR3 size: 13 residues. The V end was cut by 0 bases, the J end by 11 bases, with 15 bases between. CDR3 sequence (DNA): TGTGCCAGCAGCGTAGATTCCGGACGGAAGAAGTACTTC. Protein product: CASSVDSGRKKYF.

In its sample, this clonotype was seen many times. The J gene is TRBJ1-1, the V gene TRBV2; 12 nucleotides line up with TRBD1. Unmatched junction bases numbered 7, after V lost 4 bases and J lost 1 base. Germline values: CDR1 SNHLY, CDR2 FYNNEI. The CDR3 sequence is 17 residues long. The DNA for the CDR3 is TGTGCCAGCAGTGCTAGGGGACAGGGGGCAAGGAACACTGAAGCTTTCTTT. Translating it yields CASSARGQGARNTEAFF.

Ten or more counts support this clonotype. This chain uses TRBV28 with TRBJ1-4, with unresolved D. Germline-derived CDR1 and CDR2 are MDHEN and SYDVKM. Between the trimmed V and J ends, which lost 5 bases and 8 bases, there was a span of 18 bases. The CDR3 extends over 15 amino acids. CDR3 amino acids: CASSTGFGGREKLFF. CDR3 bases: TGTGCCAGCAGTACCGGCTTCGGTGGACGGGAAAAACTGTTTTTT.

J is TRBJ2-7 and V is TRBV7-2, with 10 bases aligning to TRBD2. Germline V CDR1 and CDR2: SGHTA, FQGNSA. CDR3 length: 15 amino acids. V was pared by 5 bases and J by 2 bases, with 6 bases of the junction left unmatched. CDR3: CASSQETSGTYEQYF. The CDR3 bases are TGTGCCAGCAGCCAAGAAACTAGCGGGACCTACGAGCAGTACTTC.

This clonotype was detected a few times. The rearrangement joins TRBV25-1 to TRBJ2-2, with D unresolved. Germline loops: CDR1 MGHDK, CDR2 SYGVNS. The CDR3 totals 16 residues. Trimming removed 2 bases from V and 4 bases from J, with 14 bases in between. CDR3 in DNA: TGTGCCAGCAGTGAAATAGCCGGAGAGAGCACCGGGGAGCTGTTTTTT. It encodes CASSEIAGESTGELFF.

The gene calls are TRBV6-5 and TRBJ2-5; D is uncertain. The CDR3 spans 13 residues. Trimming removed 6 bases from V and 5 bases from J, with 13 bases in between. Germline values: CDR1 MNHEY, CDR2 SVGAGI. CDR3 in DNA: TGTGCCAGCAGCCAAGGACGGTTTGAGACCCAGTACTTC. This encodes CASSQGRFETQYF.

This sequence joins TRBV24-1 and TRBJ1-1; D possibly corresponds to TRBD1 (5 bases). This CDR3 has 13 amino acids. Looked up from germline, CDR1 is KGHDR and CDR2 is SFDVKD. V was trimmed by 8 bases and J by 3 bases, leaving 12 bases between them. CDR3 DNA sequence: TGTGCCACCAAGGCTCAAGGGGACACTGAAGCTTTCTTT. Residues: CATKAQGDTEAFF.

The chain is built from TRBV25-1 and TRBJ2-3; no reliable D call. Deletions cut 3 bases from V and 4 bases from J, with 11 bases between. Germline CDR1 MGHDK, CDR2 SYGVNS. The CDR3 covers 14 residues. DNA for the CDR3: TGTGCCAGCAGTGAGTTCATCTCCCCAGATACGCAGTATTTT. This codes for CASSEFISPDTQYF. The variable domain in full, with the rest retrieved from reference TRBV25-1 and TRBJ2-3, is EADIYQTPRYLVIGTGKKITLECSQTMGHDKMYWYQQDPGMELHLIHYSYGVNSTEKGDLSSESTVSRIRTEHFPLTLESARPSHTSQYLCASSEFISPDTQYFGPGTRLTVL.